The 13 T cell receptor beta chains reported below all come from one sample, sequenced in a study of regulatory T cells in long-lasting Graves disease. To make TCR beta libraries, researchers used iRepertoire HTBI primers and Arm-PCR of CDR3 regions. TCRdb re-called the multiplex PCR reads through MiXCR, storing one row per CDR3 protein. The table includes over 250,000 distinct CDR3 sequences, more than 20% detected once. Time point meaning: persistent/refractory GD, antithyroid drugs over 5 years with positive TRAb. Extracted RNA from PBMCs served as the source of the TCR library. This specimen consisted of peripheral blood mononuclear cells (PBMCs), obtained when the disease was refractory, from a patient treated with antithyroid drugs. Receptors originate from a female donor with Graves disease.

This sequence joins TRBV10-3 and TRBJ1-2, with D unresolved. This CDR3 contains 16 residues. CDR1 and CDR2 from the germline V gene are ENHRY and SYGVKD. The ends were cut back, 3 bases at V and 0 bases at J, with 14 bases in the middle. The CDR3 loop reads CAISDSTPGSNYGYTF. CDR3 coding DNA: TGTGCCATCAGTGACTCGACTCCGGGATCTAACTATGGCTACACCTTC.

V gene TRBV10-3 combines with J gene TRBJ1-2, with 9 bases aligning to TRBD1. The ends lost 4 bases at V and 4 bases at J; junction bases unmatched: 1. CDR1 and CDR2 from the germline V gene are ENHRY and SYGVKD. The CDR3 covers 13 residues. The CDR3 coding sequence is TGTGCCATCAGTGGGACAGGGGCCTATGGCTACACCTTC. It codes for CAISGTGAYGYTF.

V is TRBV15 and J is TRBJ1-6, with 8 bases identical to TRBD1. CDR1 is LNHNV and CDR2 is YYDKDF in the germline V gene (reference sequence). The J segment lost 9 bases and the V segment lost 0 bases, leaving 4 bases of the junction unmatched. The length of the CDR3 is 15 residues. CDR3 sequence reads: CATSRDRGPGSPLHF. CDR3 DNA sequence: TGTGCCACCAGCAGAGACAGGGGGCCCGGTTCACCCCTCCACTTT.

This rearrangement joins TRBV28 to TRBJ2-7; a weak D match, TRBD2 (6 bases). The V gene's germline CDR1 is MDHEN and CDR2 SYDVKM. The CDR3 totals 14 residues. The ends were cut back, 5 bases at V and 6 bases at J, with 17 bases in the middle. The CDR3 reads CASSNLGGLLEQYF. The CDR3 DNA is TGTGCCAGCAGTAACCTTGGGGGACTTCTCGAGCAGTACTTC.

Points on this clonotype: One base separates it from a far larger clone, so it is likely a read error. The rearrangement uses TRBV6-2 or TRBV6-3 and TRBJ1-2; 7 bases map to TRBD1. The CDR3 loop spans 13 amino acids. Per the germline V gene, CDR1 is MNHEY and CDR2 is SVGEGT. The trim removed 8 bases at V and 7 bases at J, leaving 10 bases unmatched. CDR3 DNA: TGTGCCAGCGGCTGGACAGGCTCAGCTGGCTACACCTTC. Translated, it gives CASGWTGSAGYTF.

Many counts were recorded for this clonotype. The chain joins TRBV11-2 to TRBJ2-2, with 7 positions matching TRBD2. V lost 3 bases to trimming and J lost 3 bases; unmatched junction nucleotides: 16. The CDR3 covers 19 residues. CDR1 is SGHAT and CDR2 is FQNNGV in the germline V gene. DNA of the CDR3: TGTGCCAGCAGCTTCCATCCCAACTCTAGCGGAAGCTACACCGGGGAGCTGTTTTTT. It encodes CASSFHPNSSGSYTGELFF.

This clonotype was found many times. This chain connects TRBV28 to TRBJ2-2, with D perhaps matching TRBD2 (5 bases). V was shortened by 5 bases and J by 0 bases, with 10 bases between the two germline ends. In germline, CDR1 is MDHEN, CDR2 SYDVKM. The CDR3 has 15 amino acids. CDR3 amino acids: CASSGLNANTGELFF. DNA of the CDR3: TGTGCCAGCAGTGGACTGAACGCGAACACCGGGGAGCTGTTTTTT.

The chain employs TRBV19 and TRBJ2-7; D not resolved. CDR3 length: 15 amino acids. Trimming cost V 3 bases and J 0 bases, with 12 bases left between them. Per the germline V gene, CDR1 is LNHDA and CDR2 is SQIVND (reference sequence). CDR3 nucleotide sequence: TGTGCCAGTAGTATGGGTGTGGACCGCTCCTACGAGCAGTACTTC. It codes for CASSMGVDRSYEQYF.

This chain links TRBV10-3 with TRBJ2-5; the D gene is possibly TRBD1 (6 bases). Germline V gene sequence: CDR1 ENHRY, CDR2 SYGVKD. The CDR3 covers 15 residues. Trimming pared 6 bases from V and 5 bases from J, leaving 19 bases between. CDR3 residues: CAISGKLGAPETQYF. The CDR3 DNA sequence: TGTGCCATCAGCGGGAAATTGGGGGCCCCTGAGACCCAGTACTTC.

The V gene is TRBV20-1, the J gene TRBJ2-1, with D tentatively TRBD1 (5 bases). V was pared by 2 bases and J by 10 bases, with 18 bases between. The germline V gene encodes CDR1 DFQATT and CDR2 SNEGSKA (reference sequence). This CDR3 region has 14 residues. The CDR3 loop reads CSARNPDRAYEQFF. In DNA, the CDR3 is TGCAGTGCTAGAAACCCCGACAGAGCCTACGAGCAGTTCTTC.

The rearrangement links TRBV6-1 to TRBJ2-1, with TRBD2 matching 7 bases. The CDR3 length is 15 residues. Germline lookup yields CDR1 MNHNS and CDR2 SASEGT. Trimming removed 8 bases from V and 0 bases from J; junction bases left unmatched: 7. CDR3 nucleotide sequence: TGTGCCAGCTCCTCCCCGGGAGGCTCCTACAATGAGCAGTTCTTC. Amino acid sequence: CASSSPGGSYNEQFF.

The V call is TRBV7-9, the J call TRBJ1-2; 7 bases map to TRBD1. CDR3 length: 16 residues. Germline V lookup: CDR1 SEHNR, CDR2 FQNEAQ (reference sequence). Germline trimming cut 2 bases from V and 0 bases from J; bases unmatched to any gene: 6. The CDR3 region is CASSLPGTATNYGYTF. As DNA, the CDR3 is TGTGCCAGCAGCTTACCTGGGACAGCAACTAACTATGGCTACACCTTC.

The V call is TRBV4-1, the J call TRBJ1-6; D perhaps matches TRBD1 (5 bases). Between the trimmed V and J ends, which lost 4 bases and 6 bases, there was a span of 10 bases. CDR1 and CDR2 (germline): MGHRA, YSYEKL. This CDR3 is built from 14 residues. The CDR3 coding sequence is TGCGCCAGCAGCCTGGGACCGCGTAATTCACCCCTCCACTTT. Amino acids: CASSLGPRNSPLHF.